These T cell receptor beta chains were read from a single sample in a study of CD8 T cells in ankylosing spondylitis. TCRdb processed the 5' RACE reads anew with MiXCR; each CDR3 protein has one entry. This repertoire shows 450,000 or so distinct CDR3 sequences, 25% to 30% found once; its top ten account for roughly 0.8%. Sequenced sample: blood, either unsorted or a sorted T cell fraction (not recorded which). The receptors were gathered from a male donor with ankylosing spondylitis. Both conserved end residues are part of each CDR3. A D gene is named only where the DNA matches it firmly. Clone size is stated in some rows and not others, as once, few, many or a class when expanded.

abundance | j_gene | d_gene | v_gene | CDR3aa | CDR3nt
NA | TRBJ2-3 | NA | TRBV24-1 | CATKGPSSGDTQYF | TGTGCCACCAAGGGACCGTCCTCAGGGGATACGCAGTATTTT
NA | TRBJ2-2 | NA | TRBV5-1 | CASNPGVTGELFF | TGCGCCAGCAATCCAGGGGTAACCGGGGAGCTGTTTTTT
NA | TRBJ2-4 | NA | TRBV18 | CASSPVAGNVEYF | TGTGCCAGCTCACCGGTGGCGGGGAACGTGGAGTACTTC
NA | TRBJ1-3 | TRBD1 | TRBV11-2 | CASSPNRGSGNTIYF | TGTGCCAGCAGCCCGAACAGGGGCTCTGGAAACACCATATATTTT
NA | TRBJ2-3 | NA | TRBV12-3/TRBV12-4 | CASSLPPTTWDTQYF | TGTGCCAGCAGTCTACCACCTACGACATGGGATACGCAGTATTTT
few | TRBJ1-3 | TRBD1 | TRBV5-1 | CASSRDRSSSGNTIYF | TGCGCCAGCAGCCGGGACAGGAGCAGCTCTGGAAACACCATATATTTT
NA | TRBJ2-7 | TRBD2 | TRBV6-1 | CASRVGGVSYEQYF | TGTGCCAGCAGGGTGGGGGGGGTCTCCTACGAGCAGTACTTC
few | TRBJ1-5 | NA | TRBV5-1 | CASSIGGNQRQPQHF | TGCGCCAGCAGTATCGGGGGGAATCAGCGACAGCCCCAGCATTTT
few | TRBJ2-1 | NA | TRBV10-3 | CAISESPGQYNEQFF | TGTGCCATCAGTGAGTCCCCCGGACAGTACAATGAGCAGTTCTTC
NA | TRBJ2-7 | NA | TRBV5-5 | CASSFTLLVEQYF | TGTGCCAGCAGCTTTACACTCCTCGTCGAGCAGTACTTC
many | TRBJ2-1 | NA | TRBV5-1 | CATQPRDPSNGEQFF | TGCGCCACACAGCCGAGGGACCCTAGTAACGGAGAGCAGTTCTTC
few | TRBJ2-1 | TRBD2 | TRBV10-3 | CAISGGSGKSSYNEQFF | TGTGCCATCAGTGGTGGTAGCGGGAAAAGCTCCTACAATGAGCAGTTCTTC
NA | TRBJ2-3 | TRBD2 | TRBV4-2 | CASSQGRTSGRGGTQYF | TGTGCCAGCAGCCAAGGCCGGACTAGCGGGAGAGGGGGTACGCAGTATTTT
many | TRBJ2-5 | NA | TRBV20-1 | CSAHGTAEQETQYF | TGCAGTGCGCACGGGACCGCAGAACAAGAGACCCAGTACTTC
NA | TRBJ2-1 | NA | TRBV11-3 | CASSLGREVYNEQFF | TGTGCCAGCAGCTTAGGCAGGGAAGTCTACAATGAGCAGTTCTTC
NA | TRBJ2-2 | NA | TRBV11-2 | CASSSRGDTGELFF | TGTGCCAGCAGCTCTAGGGGGGACACCGGGGAGCTGTTTTTT
few | TRBJ1-5 | NA | TRBV10-3 | CAISAGTAGNQPQHF | TGTGCCATCAGTGCAGGGACGGCGGGCAATCAGCCCCAGCATTTT
NA | TRBJ2-1 | TRBD2 | TRBV20-1 | CSARVASGGPSNNEQFF | TGCAGTGCTAGAGTGGCTAGCGGGGGTCCCTCCAACAATGAGCAGTTCTTC
few | TRBJ1-5 | NA | TRBV12-3/TRBV12-4 | CASKTGAAQPQHF | TGTGCCAGCAAGACGGGAGCCGCTCAGCCCCAGCATTTT
NA | TRBJ2-7 | TRBD1 | TRBV18 | CASSPMGQGLREQYF | TGTGCCAGCTCACCAATGGGACAGGGGTTGCGCGAGCAGTACTTC
NA | TRBJ2-1 | TRBD2 | TRBV5-1 | CASSQLATNEQFF | TGCGCCAGCAGCCAACTAGCGACCAATGAGCAGTTCTTC
NA | TRBJ1-2 | NA | TRBV20-1 | CSAGRTVNYGYTF | TGCAGTGCTGGGAGGACAGTTAACTATGGCTACACCTTC
many | TRBJ2-3 | TRBD2 | TRBV7-8 | CASEAPPSGITDTQYF | TGTGCCAGCGAGGCCCCCCCTAGCGGAATCACAGATACGCAGTATTTT
many | TRBJ2-2 | NA | TRBV10-1 | CASSESPGELFF | TGCGCCAGCAGTGAATCCCCCGGGGAGCTGTTTTTT
NA | TRBJ1-5 | TRBD1 | TRBV5-1 | CASSVQGDQPQHF | TGCGCCAGCAGCGTACAGGGGGATCAGCCCCAGCATTTT
NA | TRBJ2-1 | TRBD2 | TRBV9 | CASSVSGASYNEQFF | TGTGCCAGCAGCGTAAGCGGGGCCTCCTACAATGAGCAGTTCTTC
many | TRBJ1-3 | NA | TRBV7-2 | CASSYGPNSGNTIYF | TGTGCCAGCAGCTACGGGCCAAACTCTGGAAACACCATATATTTT
many | TRBJ2-3 | NA | TRBV29-1 | CSVDGQYDTQYF | TGCAGCGTTGATGGACAGTATGATACGCAGTATTTT
NA | TRBJ2-1 | NA | TRBV5-1 | CASSLVVEAYNEQFF | TGCGCCAGCAGCTTGGTGGTAGAGGCTTACAATGAGCAGTTCTTC
NA | TRBJ1-2 | NA | TRBV15 | CATSTPVGGLYGYTF | TGTGCCACCAGCACCCCCGTTGGGGGGCTCTATGGCTACACCTTC
NA | TRBJ2-7 | TRBD1 | TRBV6-5 | CASSSCEGQIYEQYF | TGTGCCAGCAGTTCATGTGAGGGACAGATCTACGAGCAGTACTTC
few | TRBJ1-2 | NA | TRBV20-1 | CSAREGPGHGYTF | TGCAGTGCTAGAGAGGGCCCCGGGCATGGCTACACCTTC
few | TRBJ2-5 | TRBD2 | TRBV4-1 | CASSLQEGTSGRGETQYF | TGCGCCAGCAGCCTCCAAGAAGGGACTAGCGGGAGGGGAGAGACCCAGTACTTC
NA | TRBJ1-1 | NA | TRBV6-5 | CASSLPMVNTEAFF | TGTGCCAGCAGTTTGCCCATGGTGAACACTGAAGCTTTCTTT
NA | TRBJ1-3 | NA | TRBV28 | CASSLGGGFSSGNTIYF | TGTGCCAGCAGTTTAGGTGGAGGCTTTAGTTCTGGAAACACCATATATTTT
NA | TRBJ1-1 | NA | TRBV24-1 | CATSDAWGDEAFF | TGTGCCACCAGTGACGCATGGGGAGATGAAGCTTTCTTT
NA | TRBJ1-1 | TRBD1 | TRBV20-1 | CTGKGANTEAFF | TGCACGGGGAAGGGGGCGAACACTGAAGCTTTCTTT
NA | TRBJ2-7 | TRBD1 | TRBV20-1 | CSARDRGFGEQYF | TGCAGTGCTCGGGACAGGGGCTTCGGCGAGCAGTACTTC
NA | TRBJ2-3 | TRBD1 | TRBV28 | CASRPTGVRTDTQYF | TGTGCCAGCAGGCCGACAGGGGTTCGCACAGATACGCAGTATTTT
NA | TRBJ1-2 | NA | TRBV12-3/TRBV12-4 | CASSPLWGGYTF | TGTGCCAGCAGTCCCCTTTGGGGTGGCTACACCTTC
NA | TRBJ2-5 | TRBD2 | TRBV11-2 | CASSLRLASGDQETQYF | TGTGCCAGCAGCCTCCGGTTGGCTAGCGGCGACCAAGAGACCCAGTACTTC
NA | TRBJ1-6 | TRBD1 | TRBV28 | CASRTGDRSSPLHF | TGTGCCAGCAGGACGGGGGACAGGAGTTCACCCCTCCACTTT